The 29 T cell receptor beta chains presented below share a single source sample, sequenced in a study of OX40 agonist ivuxolimab in advanced cancers. The assay was immunoSEQ multiplex PCR, and TCRdb's table has in-frame clones only and misses some. The sample holds about 72,000 clones, about 88% seen once. The sample here was CD4+ or CD8+ T cells sorted from blood, taken in a trial of the OX40 agonist ivuxolimab. The source is an adult with an advanced solid tumor such as melanoma, head and neck, liver or kidney cancer.

The chain couples TRBV19 to TRBJ1-1; TRBD1 matches 9 bases. The CDR3 is made up of 14 amino acids. From germline, CDR1 is LNHDA and CDR2 SQIVND (reference sequence). V dropped 8 bases and J dropped 2; count of bases not matched to a gene: 6. The CDR3 DNA is TGTGCCAGTCGCACGGGACAGGGAAACACTGAAGCTTTCTTT. Translated, it gives CASRTGQGNTEAFF. Looking up the rest from reference TRBV19 and TRBJ1-1 gives the full variable domain: DGGITQSPKYLFRKEGQNVTLSCEQNLNHDAMYWYRQDPGQGLRLIYYSQIVNDFQKGDIAEGYSVSREKKESFPLTVTSAQKNPTAFYLCASRTGQGNTEAFFGQGTRLTVV.

The chain's CDR3 is CASRPTGNDGYTF. DNA for the CDR3: TGTGCCAGCAGACCGACAGGGAATGATGGCTACACCTTC. V and J are TRBV28 and TRBJ1-2, with 7 bases that match TRBD1. V shed 6 bases and J 6 bases; nucleotides not matched to a gene: 7. The CDR3 is made up of 13 amino acids. CDR1 is MDHEN and CDR2 is SYDVKM in the germline V gene.

The J gene is TRBJ1-1, the V gene TRBV5-1; 7 bases fit TRBD1. Germline V CDR1 and CDR2: SGHRS, YFSETQ. The CDR3 spans 16 residues. V was pared by 0 bases and J by 0 bases, with 5 bases of the junction left unmatched. CDR3 loop: CASSLEPGGMNTEAFF. CDR3 sequence (DNA): TGCGCCAGCAGCTTGGAGCCAGGGGGGATGAACACTGAAGCTTTCTTT.

The V call is TRBV6-1, the J call TRBJ2-7, with unresolved D. Germline CDR1 is MNHNS and CDR2 is SASEGT. V lost 6 bases and J 7 bases, leaving 13 bases between the germline ends. This CDR3 spans 12 amino acids. Here the CDR3 DNA reads TGTGCCAGCAGGGCAGAGTGGAGTGAGCAGTACTTC. This translates into CASRAEWSEQYF.

This clone was detected only once. The genes are TRBV6-4 and TRBJ1-5; the D gene is possibly TRBD1 (5 bases). The CDR3 sequence is 13 residues long. Germline assignment: CDR1 MRHNA and CDR2 SNTAGT. V lost 4 bases to trimming and J lost 4 bases, with 8 bases between them. The CDR3 DNA sequence: TGTGCCAGCAGTGCCAGGGAGAATCAGCCCCAGCATTTT. Translation: CASSARENQPQHF.

This chain uses TRBV28 with TRBJ2-7, with TRBD1 identical over 11 bases. This CDR3 has 15 amino acids. Germline V gives CDR1 MDHEN, CDR2 SYDVKM. V lost 6 bases and J lost 0; bases outside the gene matches: 4. CDR3 sequence (DNA): TGTGCCAGCAGGCCCGGGACAGGGGGCTCCTACGAGCAGTACTTC. Protein: CASRPGTGGSYEQYF.

CDR3 in amino acids: CASSFGVGTEAFF. DNA for the CDR3: TGTGCCAGCAGTTTTGGGGTTGGCACTGAAGCTTTCTTT. The chain has TRBV28 and TRBJ1-1; D remains unclear. The germline V gene encodes CDR1 MDHEN and CDR2 SYDVKM. CDR3 size: 13 residues. Deletions cut 3 bases from V and 4 bases from J, with 9 bases between.

This clone was seen a single time. The V gene is TRBV18, the J gene TRBJ2-6; D ambiguous. Germline values: CDR1 KGHSH, CDR2 LQKENI. CDR3 size: 16 residues. V lost 3 bases and J lost 2, with 11 bases in between. The CDR3 DNA follows: TGTGCCAGCTCACCCCTCTCCGGAGCTGGGGCCAACGTCCTGACTTTC. Its protein is CASSPLSGAGANVLTF.

V usage is TRBV11-3 and J usage is TRBJ1-6; D is unresolved. V was trimmed by 3 bases and J by 10 bases, leaving 7 bases between them. Looked up from germline, CDR1 is SGHNT and CDR2 is YENEEA. The CDR3 sequence is 12 residues long. CDR3: CASSFLSSPLHF. For the CDR3, the DNA is TGTGCCAGCAGCTTTCTGAGCTCACCCCTCCACTTT.

Only one count was recorded for this clone. V usage is TRBV2 and J usage is TRBJ1-3, with TRBD1 matching over 7 bases. V was clipped by 2 bases and J by 2 bases; unmatched bases: 0. There are 14 residues in the CDR3. CDR1 SNHLY and CDR2 FYNNEI come from the germline V gene. CDR3: CASSEQGAGNTIYF. Written as DNA, the CDR3 is TGTGCCAGCAGTGAACAGGGGGCTGGAAACACCATATATTTT. The full variable domain, its missing parts supplied by reference TRBV2 and TRBJ1-3, is EPEVTQTPSHQVTQMGQEVILRCVPISNHLYFYWYRQILGQKVEFLVSFYNNEISEKSEIFDDQFSVERPDGSNFTLKIRSTKLEDSAMYFCASSEQGAGNTIYFGEGSWLTVV.

This sequence joins TRBV2 and TRBJ2-5; TRBD2 aligns across 10 bases. Germline V lookup: CDR1 SNHLY, CDR2 FYNNEI. The CDR3 totals 16 residues. J was trimmed by 1 base and V by 1 base; bases with no gene match: 3. The CDR3 nucleotides are TGTGCCAGCAGTGAAGGCCCTAGCGGGGGCCAAGAGACCCAGTACTTC. The encoded protein is CASSEGPSGGQETQYF. Filled out from reference TRBV2 and TRBJ2-5, the complete variable domain reads EPEVTQTPSHQVTQMGQEVILRCVPISNHLYFYWYRQILGQKVEFLVSFYNNEISEKSEIFDDQFSVERPDGSNFTLKIRSTKLEDSAMYFCASSEGPSGGQETQYFGPGTRLLVL.

This rearrangement joins TRBV11-2 to TRBJ2-2; TRBD2 is a possible D gene (6 bases). Trimming removed 5 bases at V and 3 bases at J, with 16 bases between. CDR1 SGHAT and CDR2 FQNNGV come from the germline V gene. The CDR3 contains 16 residues. Here the CDR3 DNA reads TGTGCCAGCAGCCTAAACAGCGGCGGGGACACCGGGGAGCTGTTTTTT. Protein sequence: CASSLNSGGDTGELFF.

V usage is TRBV7-8 and J usage is TRBJ1-1; a weak D match, TRBD1 (6 bases). The CDR3 totals 14 residues. Germline V gene lookup returns CDR1 SGHVS and CDR2 FQNEAQ. Trimming took off 7 bases at V and 2 bases at J, with 14 bases between the two ends. The CDR3 loop reads CASNTDRRNTEAFF. Written as DNA, the CDR3 is TGTGCCAGCAACACGGACAGACGAAACACTGAAGCTTTCTTT.

The J gene is TRBJ2-3, the V gene TRBV30; 7 bases match TRBD2. The V gene's germline CDR1 is GTSNPN and CDR2 SVGIG (reference sequence). The CDR3 covers 13 residues. V gave up 4 bases and J gave up 4 bases; unmatched junction bases: 5. The CDR3, as DNA: TGTGCCTGGAAGGTCGGGGGGTCAGATACGCAGTATTTT. Amino acid sequence: CAWKVGGSDTQYF.

The V gene is TRBV6-5, the J gene TRBJ2-5; D unresolved. The J call is uncertain, as TRBJ2-7 better fits the DNA end. The CDR3 covers 12 residues. Per the germline V gene, CDR1 is MNHEY and CDR2 is SVGAGI. The CDR3 coding sequence is TGTGCCAGCAGCGAAAGGCCCTACGAGCAGTACTTC. It specifies CASSERPYEQYF.

This clone was seen more than once but under ten times. The chain links TRBV27 to TRBJ1-1; 7 nucleotides line up with TRBD1. CDR1 is MNHEY and CDR2 is SMNVEV in the germline V gene (reference sequence). The CDR3 totals 14 residues. V lost 5 bases to trimming and J lost 4 bases; unmatched junction nucleotides: 7. CDR3 sequence: CASSTRQGGTEAFF. DNA of the CDR3: TGTGCCAGCAGTACCCGACAGGGAGGCACTGAAGCTTTCTTT.

The genes are TRBV29-1 and TRBJ2-1, with 11 nucleotides matching TRBD2. The CDR3 consists of 11 residues. Germline V gene sequence: CDR1 SQVTM, CDR2 ANQGSEA. Trimming at V came to 6 bases and at J to 12 bases, leaving 4 bases not matched to a gene. CDR3 nucleotide sequence: TGCAGCGTATTACTAGCGGGAGTGCAGTTCTTC. It specifies CSVLLAGVQFF.

This clone appeared a single time. This chain connects TRBV18 to TRBJ1-2; tentative D call: TRBD1 (5 bases). The germline V gene has CDR1 KGHSH and CDR2 LQKENI. Trimming pared 6 bases from V and 4 bases from J, leaving 18 bases between. The length of the CDR3 is 15 residues. CDR3 DNA sequence: TGTGCCAGCTCCATAGGGGAGGGGCAGAGCTATGGCTACACCTTC. Its translation: CASSIGEGQSYGYTF.

CDR3 loop: CASSRGLAASREQYF. CDR3 nucleotides: TGCGCCAGCAGCCGCGGACTAGCGGCCTCTCGCGAGCAGTACTTC. The chain recombines TRBV5-1 with TRBJ2-7, with 10 bases matching TRBD2. With V trimmed by 4 bases and J by 6 bases, 10 bases remained unmatched. Germline CDR1 is SGHRS and CDR2 is YFSETQ. The CDR3 is 15 amino acids.

J is TRBJ2-5 and V is TRBV19; 11 bases map to TRBD2. With V trimmed by 2 bases and J by 3 bases, 2 bases remained unmatched. Germline V gives CDR1 LNHDA, CDR2 SQIVND (reference sequence). The CDR3 spans 15 residues. The CDR3 loop reads CASSITGLAEETQYF. CDR3 coding DNA: TGTGCCAGTAGTATAACGGGACTAGCGGAAGAGACCCAGTACTTC. The entire variable domain, with the rest obtained from reference TRBV19 and TRBJ2-5, is as follows: DGGITQSPKYLFRKEGQNVTLSCEQNLNHDAMYWYRQDPGQGLRLIYYSQIVNDFQKGDIAEGYSVSREKKESFPLTVTSAQKNPTAFYLCASSITGLAEETQYFGPGTRLLVL.

J is TRBJ2-7 and V is TRBV9; 12 nucleotides line up with TRBD2. V shed 3 bases and J 6 bases; nucleotides not matched to a gene: 10. Germline V gene lookup returns CDR1 SGDLS and CDR2 YYNGEE. This CDR3 has 16 amino acids. This CDR3 reads CASSGPFGGLAGEQYF. CDR3 DNA: TGTGCCAGCAGCGGACCCTTTGGGGGACTAGCGGGCGAGCAGTACTTC. The variable domain in full, with the rest retrieved from reference TRBV9 and TRBJ2-7, is DSGVTQTPKHLITATGQRVTLRCSPRSGDLSVYWYQQSLDQGLQFLIQYYNGEERAKGNILERFSAQQFPDLHSELNLSSLELGDSALYFCASSGPFGGLAGEQYFGPGTRLTVT.

The chain employs TRBV11-3 and TRBJ2-2; TRBD2 agrees at 8 bases. Trimming took 5 bases from V and 2 from J; bases not matched to a gene: 10. Germline CDR1 and CDR2: SGHNT and YENEEA. This CDR3 is 17 amino acids long. CDR3 loop: CASSHGGGTRNTGELFF. CDR3 nucleotide sequence: TGTGCCAGCAGCCACGGTGGGGGGACTAGAAACACCGGGGAGCTGTTTTTT.

DNA for the CDR3: TGTGCCAGCAGTCCTCTTTCCCCAGTGGGAAAAGGCTACACCTTC. It encodes CASSPLSPVGKGYTF. The chain carries TRBV28 and TRBJ1-2; unclear D gene. This CDR3 region has 15 residues. Germline lookup yields CDR1 MDHEN and CDR2 SYDVKM. The V gene lost 5 bases and the J gene lost 8 bases, with 21 bases spanning the gap.

This chain connects TRBV11-3 to TRBJ2-5; TRBD1 or TRBD2 may be the D gene (6 bases each). V dropped 1 base and J dropped 5 bases, with 20 bases sitting between them. Germline CDR1 and CDR2: SGHNT and YENEEA. CDR3 length: 17 amino acids. CDR3 region: CASSLVSTGFAGETQYF. In DNA form, the CDR3 reads TGTGCCAGCAGCTTAGTCTCAACAGGGTTTGCGGGGGAGACCCAGTACTTC.

The gene calls are TRBV5-4 and TRBJ2-7; D is unclear. This CDR3 spans 13 amino acids. Germline loops: CDR1 SGHNT, CDR2 YYREEE (reference sequence). V was cut by 3 bases and J by 0 bases, with 7 bases left in between. In nucleotides, the CDR3 is TGTGCCAGCAGCTCCCAACCCTCCTACGAGCAGTACTTC. Its protein product is CASSSQPSYEQYF.

The rearrangement uses TRBV19 and TRBJ2-3; TRBD2 matches at 10 bases. Per the germline V gene, CDR1 is LNHDA and CDR2 is SQIVND (reference sequence). The ends lost 0 bases at V and 4 bases at J; junction bases unmatched: 4. The CDR3 contains 16 residues. In DNA, the CDR3 is TGTGCCAGTAGTATAGAGTTAGCGGGGGGATCAGATACGCAGTATTTT. Translated, it gives CASSIELAGGSDTQYF.

This chain joins TRBV19 and TRBJ1-2; maybe TRBD1 (6 bases). The length of the CDR3 is 14 residues. V was pared by 5 bases and J by 7 bases, with 17 bases between. Germline values: CDR1 LNHDA, CDR2 SQIVND (reference sequence). The CDR3 DNA reads TGTGCCAGTAGTGGACCAGGGGCTCCCGGTGGCTACACCTTC. Its translation: CASSGPGAPGGYTF.

The chain recombines TRBV7-9 with TRBJ2-5; D is perhaps TRBD1 (5 bases). The CDR3 spans 15 residues. Germline lookup yields CDR1 SEHNR and CDR2 FQNEAQ (reference sequence). Deletions cut 2 bases from V and 2 bases from J, with 12 bases between. This CDR3 is CASSLWVRQQETQYF. For the CDR3, the DNA is TGTGCCAGCAGCTTATGGGTGAGACAGCAAGAGACCCAGTACTTC. Full variable domain (remainder filled in from reference TRBV7-9 and TRBJ2-5): DTGVSQNPRHKITKRGQNVTFRCDPISEHNRLYWYRQTLGQGPEFLTYFQNEAQLEKSRLLSDRFSAERPKGSFSTLEIQRTEQGDSAMYLCASSLWVRQQETQYFGPGTRLLVL.

The V gene is TRBV6-6, the J gene TRBJ1-2, with D perhaps TRBD1 (5 bases). The length of the CDR3 is 13 residues. Germline V gene lookup returns CDR1 MNHNY and CDR2 SVGAGI (reference sequence). CDR3: CATRGGRGKSYTF. CDR3 sequence (DNA): TGTGCGACCCGGGGGGGGAGGGGAAAAAGCTACACCTTC.